This T cell receptor beta chain was recorded in a study of cytomegalovirus exposure and HLA in healthy donors. Across the whole study: Counted in an early data release were about 85 million unique TCRs from HLA-typed donors. Findings and caveats of the study: In presence/absence analyses, roughly uniform sequencing depth across donors was assumed. A few CMV-associated chains proved CMV antigen-specific in vitro.

All the people who gave samples were healthy bone marrow donors. On this clone itself: Its antigen is unidentified.

This CDR3 region has 12 residues. Germline values: CDR1 ENHRY, CDR2 SYGVKD. Trimming shortened V by 6 bases and J by 3 bases, and 9 bases separated the two germline ends. The PCR was carried out with 60 Vbeta primers and 13 Jbeta primers. Sequencing used immunoSEQ multiplex PCR; TCRdb keeps in-frame clones, though not all of them. The sample lists 60,000 to 70,000 clones; 65% to 70% were seen once. The receptor was derived from a man aged 35-49 years in good health and CMV-seropositive. V is TRBV10-3 and J is TRBJ2-7, with unresolved D. Sequencing was carried out using PBMCs. The CDR3 spells CAIRDTLYEQYF. CDR3 DNA sequence: TGTGCCATCAGAGACACCCTCTACGAGCAGTACTTC.